The 18 T cell receptor beta chains below come from one sample, sequenced in a study of cytomegalovirus exposure and HLA in healthy donors. This PCR relied on a set of 60 Vbeta primers and 13 Jbeta primers. Profiled with immunoSEQ multiplex PCR; TCRdb holds only in-frame clones, not every one. The table has around 150,000 clones, 80% to 90% seen once; the top ten hold around 2.1%. The specimen was PBMCs. These receptors all come from a man between 18 and 35 years old in good health and CMV-seropositive.

In its sample, this clone was seen once. The chain uses TRBV7-9 and TRBJ1-1, with D possibly TRBD1 on 5 matching bases. The germline V gene encodes CDR1 SEHNR and CDR2 FQNEAQ (reference sequence). CDR3 length: 15 residues. Trimming stripped 1 base from V and 1 base from J, with 10 bases between. This CDR3 is CASSLESGGNTEAFF. In DNA, the CDR3 is TGTGCCAGCAGCTTAGAATCGGGGGGGAACACTGAAGCTTTCTTT.

The rearrangement joins TRBV4-1 to TRBJ2-7; 7 bases align to TRBD1. Unmatched junction bases numbered 6, after V lost 4 bases and J lost 3 bases. The germline CDR1 and CDR2 sequences are MGHRA and YSYEKL. The length of the CDR3 is 14 residues. The CDR3 is CASSPSGGYYEQYF. In DNA form, the CDR3 reads TGCGCCAGCAGCCCCTCAGGGGGATACTACGAGCAGTACTTC.

A single count supports this clone. This rearrangement joins TRBV21-1 to TRBJ2-1; the D segment call TRBD2 is taken from the table without a DNA check. TRBV21-1 is labeled a pseudogene. This CDR3 region has 16 residues. This CDR3 is CASSNLLAGGGNEQFF. CDR3 nucleotide sequence: TGTGCCAGCAGCAATCTGCTAGCGGGGGGTGGGAATGAGCAGTTCTTC.

This clone was detected a few times. The V call is TRBV7-2, the J call TRBJ2-2, with 8 bases that match TRBD1. Trimming cost V 5 bases and J 0 bases; bases outside gene matches: 2. Germline V gene lookup returns CDR1 SGHTA and CDR2 FQGNSA. The CDR3 sequence is 15 residues long. The CDR3 DNA follows: TGTGCCAGCAGCCCGGGACAGGCGAACACCGGGGAGCTGTTTTTT. Amino acids: CASSPGQANTGELFF.

This clone showed up just a few times. The chain is built from TRBV7-9 and TRBJ2-1; 10 nucleotides match TRBD2. V lost 6 bases to trimming and J lost 5 bases; unmatched junction nucleotides: 10. CDR3 length: 16 amino acids. Germline V gene lookup returns CDR1 SEHNR and CDR2 FQNEAQ (reference sequence). CDR3 region: CASRLSGGARDNEQFF. CDR3 nucleotide sequence: TGTGCCAGCAGACTGAGCGGGGGGGCCAGGGACAATGAGCAGTTCTTC.

The J gene is TRBJ1-1, the V gene TRBV7-9; 7 bases map to TRBD1. The CDR3 is 15 amino acids. Per germline, CDR1 SEHNR and CDR2 FQNEAQ (reference sequence). V lost 1 base to trimming and J lost 1 base; unmatched junction nucleotides: 3. This CDR3 is CASSLEGGRNTEAFF. As DNA, the CDR3 is TGTGCCAGCAGCTTAGAAGGGGGCCGGAACACTGAAGCTTTCTTT.

This sequence joins TRBV7-6 and TRBJ2-7, with 11 positions matching TRBD2. Germline values: CDR1 SGHVS, CDR2 FNYEAQ. The CDR3 runs 16 residues. The J segment lost 4 bases and the V segment lost 4 bases, leaving 9 bases of the junction unmatched. The DNA of the CDR3 is TGTGCCAGCAGCTGGACGACTAGCGGGGATTGGTACGAGCAGTACTTC. This sequence encodes CASSWTTSGDWYEQYF.

This clone was recorded once. This sequence joins TRBV19 and TRBJ2-3; D gene uncertain. V lost 3 bases and J lost 2, with 9 bases in between. The CDR3 totals 14 residues. The germline CDR1 and CDR2 sequences are LNHDA and SQIVND (reference sequence). As DNA, the CDR3 is TGTGCCAGTAGTATGAGGCCTTACACAGATACGCAGTATTTT. Amino acid sequence: CASSMRPYTDTQYF.

The chain employs TRBV6-5 and TRBJ1-1; weak D call: TRBD1 (6 bases). CDR3 length: 13 residues. Per germline, CDR1 MNHEY and CDR2 SVGAGI. V was shortened by 7 bases and J by 3 bases, with 12 bases between the two germline ends. In nucleotides, the CDR3 is TGTGCCAGCACCCCCCCAGGGGACACTGAAGCTTTCTTT. It codes for CASTPPGDTEAFF.

The V gene is TRBV11-3, the J gene TRBJ1-3; 7 nucleotides line up with TRBD1. CDR1 and CDR2 from the germline V gene are SGHNT and YENEEA. The CDR3 has 14 amino acids. J lost 4 bases, V lost 8 bases, and 8 bases had no gene match. Here the CDR3 reads CASGAGTAGNTIYF. For the CDR3, the DNA is TGTGCCAGCGGGGCCGGGACAGCGGGAAACACCATATATTTT.

This clone was seen just once. The rearrangement uses TRBV7-9 and TRBJ1-2; 8 bases agree with TRBD1. With V trimmed by 4 bases and J by 3 bases, 10 bases remained unmatched. Germline V CDR1 and CDR2: SEHNR, FQNEAQ (reference sequence). This CDR3 contains 16 residues. This CDR3 reads CASSSPDRVKDYGYTF. The CDR3 DNA reads as TGTGCCAGCAGCTCTCCGGACAGGGTCAAAGACTATGGCTACACCTTC.

The chain is built from TRBV9 and TRBJ2-1, with unresolved D. Trimming stripped 0 bases from V and 7 bases from J, with 8 bases between. The germline V gene has CDR1 SGDLS and CDR2 YYNGEE. CDR3 length: 13 residues. This CDR3 reads CASSVANENEQFF. CDR3 DNA: TGTGCCAGCAGCGTAGCCAATGAGAATGAGCAGTTCTTC.

The chain joins TRBV9 to TRBJ2-2; 10 positions agree with TRBD1. Trimming cost V 1 base and J 5 bases; bases outside gene matches: 8. CDR1 is SGDLS and CDR2 is YYNGEE in the germline V gene. The CDR3 has 17 amino acids. CDR3 region: CASSVRTGGGRTGELFF. DNA for the CDR3: TGTGCCAGCAGCGTAAGGACAGGGGGGGGTCGGACCGGGGAGCTGTTTTTT.

This chain uses TRBV6-5 with TRBJ1-2; perhaps TRBD1 as D (6 bases). Between the trimmed V and J ends, which lost 2 bases and 6 bases, there was a span of 13 bases. CDR3 length: 14 amino acids. Germline values: CDR1 MNHEY, CDR2 SVGAGI. Here the CDR3 reads CASSYAGTKDGYTF. In DNA form, the CDR3 reads TGTGCCAGCAGTTACGCCGGGACAAAAGATGGCTACACCTTC.

The gene calls are TRBV5-1 and TRBJ1-1; D not certain. The V gene's germline CDR1 is SGHRS and CDR2 YFSETQ. The CDR3 spans 14 residues. Trimming left V 3 bases short and J 1 base short, with 10 bases between. This CDR3 is CASSSVGRNTEAFF. As DNA, the CDR3 is TGCGCCAGCAGCTCCGTTGGGAGGAACACTGAAGCTTTCTTT.

The chain is built from TRBV28 and TRBJ1-4, with unresolved D. With 8 bases removed from V and 11 bases from J, the gap between germline ends came to 12 bases. The CDR3 contains 11 residues. CDR1 and CDR2 from the germline V gene are MDHEN and SYDVKM. The CDR3 reads CASSPNGKLFF. The CDR3 nucleotides are TGTGCCAGCTCCCCCAACGGGAAACTGTTTTTT.

This chain joins TRBV7-8 and TRBJ1-6; D not certain. With 1 base removed from V and 10 bases from J, the gap between germline ends came to 14 bases. The CDR3 sequence is 15 residues long. Germline V gives CDR1 SGHVS, CDR2 FQNEAQ. The CDR3 bases are TGTGCCAGCAGCTTAGGTCTGGCCCTCGGGTCACCCCTCCACTTT. Its translation: CASSLGLALGSPLHF. Full variable domain (outside the CDR3, taken from reference TRBV7-8 and TRBJ1-6): GAGVSQSPRYKVAKRGQDVALRCDPISGHVSLFWYQQALGQGPEFLTYFQNEAQLDKSGLPSDRFFAERPEGSVSTLKIQRTQQEDSAVYLCASSLGLALGSPLHFGNGTRLTVT.

The chain uses TRBV7-2 and TRBJ1-2; 10 bases are a match to TRBD1. CDR1 and CDR2 from the germline V gene are SGHTA and FQGNSA. J was trimmed by 2 bases and V by 1 base; bases with no gene match: 1. This CDR3 is 15 amino acids long. CDR3 sequence (DNA): TGTGCCAGCAGCTTAGGGACAGGGGGAAACTATGGCTACACCTTC. Translation: CASSLGTGGNYGYTF.